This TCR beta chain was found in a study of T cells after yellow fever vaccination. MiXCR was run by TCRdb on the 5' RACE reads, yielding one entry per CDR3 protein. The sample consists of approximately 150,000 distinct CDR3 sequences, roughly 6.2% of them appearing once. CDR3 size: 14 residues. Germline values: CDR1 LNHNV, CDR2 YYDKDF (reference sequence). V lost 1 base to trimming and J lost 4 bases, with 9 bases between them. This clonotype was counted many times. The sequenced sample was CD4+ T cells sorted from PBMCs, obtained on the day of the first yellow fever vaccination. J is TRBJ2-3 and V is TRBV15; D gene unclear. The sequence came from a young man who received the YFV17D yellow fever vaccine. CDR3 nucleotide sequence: TGTGCCACCAGCAGAGCTAGTGGGGCAGATACGCAGTATTTT. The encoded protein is CATSRASGADTQYF.